Listed below are T cell receptor beta chains from one sample, sequenced in a study of cytomegalovirus exposure and HLA in healthy donors. TCRdb's copy holds only in-frame clones and misses some; the assay was immunoSEQ multiplex PCR. The table records roughly 90,000 clones, about 88% of them present only once. Sequenced material: PBMCs. The receptors were sampled from a man aged 18 to 30 in good health and CMV-seronegative. CDR3s include the opening cysteine and the closing phenylalanine or tryptophan. The D gene is left open where the match is weak. Clone size appears in some rows only: once, few, many, or a class for an expanded clone.

D gene | J gene | clone size | V gene | CDR3 protein | CDR3 DNA
TRBD1 | TRBJ1-1 | NA | TRBV10-1 | CASSPYSGQGAEAFF | TGCGCCAGCAGTCCCTACTCCGGACAGGGCGCTGAAGCTTTCTTT
NA | TRBJ1-2 | NA | TRBV13 | CASSPRGSYGYTF | TGTGCCAGCAGCCCTCGGGGGAGTTATGGCTACACCTTC
NA | TRBJ1-1 | NA | TRBV11-3 | CASSLDQAGVNTEAFF | TGTGCCAGCAGCTTAGATCAAGCGGGGGTGAACACTGAAGCTTTCTTT
NA | TRBJ2-5 | NA | TRBV30 | CAWSVGGQETQYF | TGTGCCTGGAGTGTAGGCGGTCAAGAGACCCAGTACTTC
NA | TRBJ2-5 | NA | TRBV13 | CASSIRRETQYF | TGTGCCAGCAGCATCCGTCGGGAGACCCAGTACTTC
NA | TRBJ2-2 | NA | TRBV27 | CASNLRVNTGELFF | TGTGCCAGCAATCTTCGGGTGAACACCGGGGAGCTGTTTTTT
NA | TRBJ1-1 | NA | TRBV18 | CASSLMGTTMNTEAFF | TGTGCCAGCTCACTTATGGGGACTACTATGAACACTGAAGCTTTCTTT
NA | TRBJ1-5 | NA | TRBV2 | CASSFDRRQSNQPQHF | TGTGCCAGCAGTTTCGACAGGCGCCAGTCCAATCAGCCCCAGCATTTT
NA | TRBJ2-6 | once | TRBV9 | CASSGQAYGANVLTF | TGTGCCAGCAGCGGTCAAGCATATGGGGCCAACGTCCTGACTTTC
NA | TRBJ2-7 | NA | TRBV7-8 | CASSLGGGGGITYEQYF | TGTGCCAGCAGCTTAGGCGGTGGAGGTGGGATTACCTACGAGCAGTACTTC